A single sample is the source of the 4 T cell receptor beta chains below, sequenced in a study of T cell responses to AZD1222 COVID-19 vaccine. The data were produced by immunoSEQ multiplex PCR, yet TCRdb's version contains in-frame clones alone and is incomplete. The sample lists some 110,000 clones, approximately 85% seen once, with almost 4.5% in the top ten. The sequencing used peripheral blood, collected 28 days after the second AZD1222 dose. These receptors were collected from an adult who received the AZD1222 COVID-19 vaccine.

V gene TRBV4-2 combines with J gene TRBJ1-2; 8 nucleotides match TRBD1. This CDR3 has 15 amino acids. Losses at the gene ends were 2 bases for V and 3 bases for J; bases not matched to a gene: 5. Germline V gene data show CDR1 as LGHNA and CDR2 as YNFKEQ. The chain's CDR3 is CASSQRTTGDYGYTF. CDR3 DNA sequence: TGTGCCAGCAGCCAACGTACGACAGGGGACTATGGCTACACCTTC.

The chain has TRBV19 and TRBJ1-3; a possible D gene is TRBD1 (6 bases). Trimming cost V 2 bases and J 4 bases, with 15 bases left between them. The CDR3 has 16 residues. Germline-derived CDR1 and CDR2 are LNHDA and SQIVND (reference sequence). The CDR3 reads CASSIRAQGEGNTIYF. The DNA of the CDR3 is TGTGCCAGTAGTATAAGGGCACAGGGTGAAGGAAACACCATATATTTT.

The CDR3 spells CARWSYEQYF. As DNA, the CDR3 is TGTGCCAGGTGGTCCTACGAGCAGTACTTC. The chain combines TRBV19 with TRBJ2-7; D is unresolved. This CDR3 comprises 10 residues. Trimming stripped 9 bases from V and 1 base from J, with 4 bases between. CDR1 and CDR2 (germline): LNHDA, SQIVND (reference sequence).

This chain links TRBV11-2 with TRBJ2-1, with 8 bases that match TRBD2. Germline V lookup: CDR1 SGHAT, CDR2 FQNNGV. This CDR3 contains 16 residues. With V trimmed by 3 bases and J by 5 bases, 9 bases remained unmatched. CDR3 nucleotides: TGTGCCAGCAGCTTTGCCGGGGGGGTCAGGGACAATGAGCAGTTCTTC. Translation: CASSFAGGVRDNEQFF.